This T cell receptor (beta chain) was retrieved from a study of blood T cell repertoires in COVID-19. V lost 5 bases to trimming and J lost 6 bases; unmatched junction nucleotides: 6. This CDR3 contains 13 residues. In germline, CDR1 is SGHTA, CDR2 FQGTGA. Sequencing was performed with immunoSEQ multiplex PCR; in TCRdb, only in-frame clones are kept and a portion is missing. The sample holds tens of thousands of clones, roughly 80% seen once. The TCR comes from a woman aged 55 to 70 with acute or convalescent COVID-19. Sequencing used peripheral blood. The J gene is TRBJ1-2, the V gene TRBV7-3, with 7 nucleotides matching TRBD1. This CDR3 is CASSPYGTDGYTF. As DNA, the CDR3 is TGTGCCAGCAGCCCCTACGGGACAGATGGCTACACCTTC.